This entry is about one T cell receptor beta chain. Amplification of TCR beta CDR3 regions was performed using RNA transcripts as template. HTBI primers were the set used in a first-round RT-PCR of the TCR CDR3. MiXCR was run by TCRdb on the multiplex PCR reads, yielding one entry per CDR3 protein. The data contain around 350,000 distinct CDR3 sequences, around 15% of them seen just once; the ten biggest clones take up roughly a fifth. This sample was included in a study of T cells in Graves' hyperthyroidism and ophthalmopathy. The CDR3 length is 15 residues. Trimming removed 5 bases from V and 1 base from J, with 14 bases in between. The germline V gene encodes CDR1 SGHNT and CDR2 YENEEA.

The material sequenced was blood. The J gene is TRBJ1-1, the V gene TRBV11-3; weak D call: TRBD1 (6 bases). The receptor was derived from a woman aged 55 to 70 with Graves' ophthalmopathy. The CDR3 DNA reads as TGTGCCAGCAGCCCAGGAGGGGGGTGGAACACTGAAGCTTTCTTT. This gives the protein CASSPGGGWNTEAFF.